The T cell receptor beta chain under discussion was sequenced for a study of blood T cell repertoires in COVID-19. Using immunoSEQ multiplex PCR, the repertoire was profiled, and TCRdb retains in-frame clones only, with some absent. The sample has approximately 150,000 clones; roughly 84% are singletons. The CDR3 loop spans 14 amino acids. Germline CDR1 reads SEHNR; CDR2 reads FQNEAQ (reference sequence). The V gene end was trimmed by 5 bases and the J gene end by 2 bases; junction bases not matched to a gene: 5. Sequencing used PBMCs or T cells enriched from blood (not recorded which). The receptor comes from a man in his 60s who had recovered from COVID-19. The rearrangement uses TRBV7-9 and TRBJ2-7, with 8 bases lining up with TRBD1. This chain's CDR3 is CASSPDRGTYEQYF. In DNA, the CDR3 is TGTGCCAGCAGCCCAGACAGGGGAACCTACGAGCAGTACTTC. Together with reference TRBV7-9 and TRBJ2-7, the CDR3 gives the full variable domain: DTGVSQNPRHKITKRGQNVTFRCDPISEHNRLYWYRQTLGQGPEFLTYFQNEAQLEKSRLLSDRFSAERPKGSFSTLEIQRTEQGDSAMYLCASSPDRGTYEQYFGPGTRLTVT.